This T cell receptor (beta chain) is from a study of CD8+CD57+ T cells in acquired aplastic anemia. Findings and caveats of the study: The number of CD8+ CDR3 sequences shared by patients and controls was about 27.

The germline CDR1 and CDR2 sequences are SGDLS and YYNGEE. CDR3 size: 14 residues. By flow cytometry, patients selected for sequencing had shown an expansion of CD8+CD57+ cells. Remarks on this clonotype: Its antigen is not known. At one end the junction does not follow the germline gene, possibly because of a read error.

Using genomic DNA as the template, TCR beta VDJ and CDR3 profiling was carried out. MiXCR was run by TCRdb on the reads, yielding one entry per CDR3 protein. The repertoire includes around 250,000 distinct CDR3 sequences, roughly 82% of them detected once, and 40% to 55% sits in the top ten. The sequence derives from a human donor with aplastic anemia. V usage is TRBV9 and J usage is TRBJ2-1; 10 bases are a match to TRBD2. The sample comprised sorted CD4+, CD8+, or CD8+CD57+ T cells (not recorded which) from PBMCs. CDR3 loop: CASRIARTSGTTVF. The CDR3 coding sequence is TGTGCCAGCCGCATAGCCCGAACTAGCGGGACCACAGTCTTC.